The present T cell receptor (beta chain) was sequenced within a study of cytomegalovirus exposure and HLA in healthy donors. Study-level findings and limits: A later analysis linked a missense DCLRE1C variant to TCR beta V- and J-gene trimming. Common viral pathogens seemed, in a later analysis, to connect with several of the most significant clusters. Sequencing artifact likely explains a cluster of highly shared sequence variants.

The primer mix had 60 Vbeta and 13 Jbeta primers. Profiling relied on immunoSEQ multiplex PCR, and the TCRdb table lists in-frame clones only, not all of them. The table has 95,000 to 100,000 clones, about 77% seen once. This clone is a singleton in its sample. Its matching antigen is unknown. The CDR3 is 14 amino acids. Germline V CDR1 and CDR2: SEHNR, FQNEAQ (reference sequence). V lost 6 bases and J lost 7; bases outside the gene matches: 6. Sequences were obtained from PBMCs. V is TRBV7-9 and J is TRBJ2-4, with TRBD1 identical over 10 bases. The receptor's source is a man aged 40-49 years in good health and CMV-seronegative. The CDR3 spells CASRPGQGSNIQYF. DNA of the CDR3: TGTGCCAGCAGACCGGGACAGGGGAGCAACATTCAGTACTTC.